This T cell receptor beta chain comes out of a study of OX40 agonist ivuxolimab in advanced cancers. Measured with immunoSEQ multiplex PCR; TCRdb has only the in-frame clones, and not every one. The sample has more than 70,000 clones, just over 90% seen once. This specimen was CD4+ or CD8+ T cells sorted from blood, taken in a trial of the OX40 agonist ivuxolimab. The clonotype originates from an adult with an advanced solid tumor such as melanoma, head and neck, liver or kidney cancer.

The CDR3, as DNA: TGTGCCAGCAGCGTCGCTGGCAGGACTAACACAGATACGCAGTATTTT. It yields the protein CASSVAGRTNTDTQYF. The chain has TRBV9 and TRBJ2-3, with a tentative D call TRBD2 (6 bases). Trimming removed 2 bases from V and 2 bases from J, with 15 bases in between. CDR3 length: 16 amino acids. Germline loops: CDR1 SGDLS, CDR2 YYNGEE.